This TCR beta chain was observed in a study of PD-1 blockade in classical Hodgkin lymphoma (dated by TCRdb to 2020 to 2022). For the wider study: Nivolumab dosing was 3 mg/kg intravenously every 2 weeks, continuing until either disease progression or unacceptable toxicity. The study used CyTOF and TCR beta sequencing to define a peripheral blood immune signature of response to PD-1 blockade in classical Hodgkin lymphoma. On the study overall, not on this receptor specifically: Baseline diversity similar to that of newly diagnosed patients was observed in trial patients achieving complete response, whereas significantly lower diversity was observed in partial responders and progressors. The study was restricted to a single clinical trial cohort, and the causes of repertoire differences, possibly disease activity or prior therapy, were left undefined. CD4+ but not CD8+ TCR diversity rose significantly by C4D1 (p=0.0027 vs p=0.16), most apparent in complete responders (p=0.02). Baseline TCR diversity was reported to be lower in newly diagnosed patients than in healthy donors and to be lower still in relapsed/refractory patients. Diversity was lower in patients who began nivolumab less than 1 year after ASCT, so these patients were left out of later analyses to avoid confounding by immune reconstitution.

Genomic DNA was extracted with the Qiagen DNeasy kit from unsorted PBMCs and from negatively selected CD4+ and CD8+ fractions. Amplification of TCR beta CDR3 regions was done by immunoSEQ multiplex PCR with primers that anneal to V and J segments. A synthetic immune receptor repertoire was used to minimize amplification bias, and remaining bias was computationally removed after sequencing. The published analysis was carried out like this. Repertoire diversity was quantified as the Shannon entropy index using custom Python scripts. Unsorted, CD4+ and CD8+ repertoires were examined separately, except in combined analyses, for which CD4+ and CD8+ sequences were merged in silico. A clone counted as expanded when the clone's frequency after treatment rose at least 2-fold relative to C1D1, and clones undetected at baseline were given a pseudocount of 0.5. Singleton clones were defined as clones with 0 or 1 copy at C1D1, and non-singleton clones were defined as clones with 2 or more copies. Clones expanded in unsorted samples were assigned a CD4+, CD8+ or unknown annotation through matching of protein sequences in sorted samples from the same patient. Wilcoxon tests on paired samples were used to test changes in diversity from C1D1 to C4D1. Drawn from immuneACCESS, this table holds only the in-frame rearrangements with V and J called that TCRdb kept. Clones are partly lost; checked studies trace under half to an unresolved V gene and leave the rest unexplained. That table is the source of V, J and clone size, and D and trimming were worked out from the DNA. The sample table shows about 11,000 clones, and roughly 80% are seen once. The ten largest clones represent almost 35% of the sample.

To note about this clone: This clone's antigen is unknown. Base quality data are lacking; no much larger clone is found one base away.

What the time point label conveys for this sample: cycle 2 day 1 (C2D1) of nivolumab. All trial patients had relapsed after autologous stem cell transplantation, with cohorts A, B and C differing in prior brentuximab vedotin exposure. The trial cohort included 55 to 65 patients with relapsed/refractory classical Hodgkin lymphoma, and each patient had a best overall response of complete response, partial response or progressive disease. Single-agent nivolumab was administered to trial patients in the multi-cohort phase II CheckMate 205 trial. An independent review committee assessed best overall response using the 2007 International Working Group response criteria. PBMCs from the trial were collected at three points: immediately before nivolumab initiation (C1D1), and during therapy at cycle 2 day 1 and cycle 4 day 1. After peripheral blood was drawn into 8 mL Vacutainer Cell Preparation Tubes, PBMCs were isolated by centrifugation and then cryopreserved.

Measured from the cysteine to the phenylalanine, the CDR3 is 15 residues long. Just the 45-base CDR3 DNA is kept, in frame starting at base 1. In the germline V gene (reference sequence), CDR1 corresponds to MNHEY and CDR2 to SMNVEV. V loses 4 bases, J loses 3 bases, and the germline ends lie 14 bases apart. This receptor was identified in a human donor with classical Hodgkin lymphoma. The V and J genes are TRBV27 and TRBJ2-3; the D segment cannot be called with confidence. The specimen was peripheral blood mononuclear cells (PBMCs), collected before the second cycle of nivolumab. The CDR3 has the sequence CASSSGKTWTDTQYF. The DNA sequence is TGTGCCAGCAGTTCAGGCAAAACTTGGACAGATACGCAGTATTTT.